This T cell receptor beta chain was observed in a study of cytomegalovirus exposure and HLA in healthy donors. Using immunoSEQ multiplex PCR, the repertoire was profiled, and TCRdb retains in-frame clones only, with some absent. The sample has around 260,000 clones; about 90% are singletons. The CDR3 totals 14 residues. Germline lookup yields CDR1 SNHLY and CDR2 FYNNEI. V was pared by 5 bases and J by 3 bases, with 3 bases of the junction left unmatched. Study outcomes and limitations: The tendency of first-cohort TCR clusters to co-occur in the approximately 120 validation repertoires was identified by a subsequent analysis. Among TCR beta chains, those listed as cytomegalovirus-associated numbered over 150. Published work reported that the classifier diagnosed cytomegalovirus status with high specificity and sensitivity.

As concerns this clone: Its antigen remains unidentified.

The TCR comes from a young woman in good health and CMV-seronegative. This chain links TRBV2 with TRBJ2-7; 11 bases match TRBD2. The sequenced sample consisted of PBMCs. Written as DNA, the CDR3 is TGTGCCAGCAGTTCCGGGACTAGCGGCTACGAGCAGTACTTC. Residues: CASSSGTSGYEQYF.